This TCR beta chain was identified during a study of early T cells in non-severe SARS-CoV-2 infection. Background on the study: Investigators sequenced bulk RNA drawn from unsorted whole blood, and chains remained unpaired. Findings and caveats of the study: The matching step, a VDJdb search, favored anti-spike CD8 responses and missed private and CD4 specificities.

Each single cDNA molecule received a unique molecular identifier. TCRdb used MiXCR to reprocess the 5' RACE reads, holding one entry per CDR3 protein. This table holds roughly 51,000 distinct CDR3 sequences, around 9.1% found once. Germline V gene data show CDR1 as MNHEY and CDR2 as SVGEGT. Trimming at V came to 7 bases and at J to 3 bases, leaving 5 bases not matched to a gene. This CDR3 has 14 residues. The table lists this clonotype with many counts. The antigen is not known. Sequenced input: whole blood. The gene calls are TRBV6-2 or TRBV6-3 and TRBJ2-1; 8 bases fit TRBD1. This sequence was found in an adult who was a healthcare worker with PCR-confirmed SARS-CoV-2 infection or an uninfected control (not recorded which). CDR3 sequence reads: CASTPGGDYNEQFF. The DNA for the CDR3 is TGTGCCAGCACCCCAGGGGGCGACTACAATGAGCAGTTCTTC.